Below, 20 T cell receptor beta chains from the same sample are listed, as sequenced in a study of shared clonotypes between healthy human individuals. The repertoire was sequenced with immunoSEQ multiplex PCR; TCRdb's copy has only in-frame clones and lacks some. The table records about 2.5 million clones, around 92% of them present only once. Sequencing was done on a sample of naive CD4+ T cells from PBMCs. The sample's subset: CD45RA+ positively selected. The receptors here all came from a man aged 18 to 35 in good health. Some clones in this sample may be carry-over from other donors' samples.

The CDR3 loop reads CASSLLRSGANVLTF. The CDR3 coding sequence is TGTGCCAGCAGCTTGCTCCGCTCTGGGGCCAACGTCCTGACTTTC. The gene calls are TRBV5-6 and TRBJ2-6; no definite D call. Deletions cut 1 base from V and 0 bases from J, with 5 bases between. Germline V gene lookup returns CDR1 SGHDT and CDR2 YYEEEE. There are 15 residues in the CDR3. Variable domain in full (rest from reference TRBV5-6 and TRBJ2-6): DAGVTQSPTHLIKTRGQQVTLRCSPKSGHDTVSWYQQALGQGPQFIFQYYEEEERQRGNFPDRFSGHQFPNYSSELNVNALLLGDSALYLCASSLLRSGANVLTFGAGSRLTVL.

The chain carries TRBV10-3 and TRBJ2-6; 7 bases align to TRBD1. Losses at the gene ends were 4 bases for V and 2 bases for J; bases not matched to a gene: 8. Germline V CDR1 and CDR2: ENHRY, SYGVKD. There are 17 residues in the CDR3. The CDR3 protein is CAISGLTGLTGANVLTF. Written as DNA, the CDR3 is TGTGCCATCAGTGGTTTGACAGGGTTAACTGGGGCCAACGTCCTGACTTTC.

The chain carries TRBV7-9 and TRBJ1-2; tentative D call: TRBD1 (5 bases). Trimming left V 2 bases short and J 12 bases short, with 22 bases between. Germline lookup yields CDR1 SEHNR and CDR2 FQNEAQ (reference sequence). The CDR3 has 15 amino acids. Here the CDR3 reads CASSLYPNIVTGHTF. CDR3 DNA: TGTGCCAGCAGCTTATACCCGAACATCGTCACAGGCCACACCTTC.

The chain is built from TRBV18 and TRBJ1-5, with 8 bases aligning to TRBD1. This CDR3 is 15 amino acids long. V trimming: 5 bases; J trimming: 2 bases; junction bases outside the gene matches: 5. The V gene's germline CDR1 is KGHSH and CDR2 LQKENI. In nucleotides, the CDR3 is TGTGCCAGCTCAGAGACAGGGGTTCGCAATCAGCCCCAGCATTTT. The encoded protein is CASSETGVRNQPQHF.

The rearrangement links TRBV18 to TRBJ2-2, with unresolved D. The V gene lost 1 base and the J gene lost 7 bases, with 7 bases spanning the gap. Germline CDR1 and CDR2: KGHSH and LQKENI. The CDR3 extends over 13 amino acids. The CDR3, as DNA: TGTGCCAGCTCACCACTGGGCGGCGGGGAGCTGTTTTTT. Protein product: CASSPLGGGELFF.

The rearrangement joins TRBV5-5 to TRBJ1-4; 8 positions match TRBD1. In germline, CDR1 is SGHKS, CDR2 YYEKEE (reference sequence). This CDR3 has 16 amino acids. J was trimmed by 8 bases and V by 3 bases; bases with no gene match: 12. CDR3 region: CASSSRQGPAVEKLFF. CDR3 nucleotide sequence: TGTGCCAGCAGCTCGCGACAGGGGCCGGCGGTGGAAAAACTGTTTTTT. Using reference TRBV5-5 and TRBJ1-4 for the parts outside the CDR3, the full variable domain is DAGVTQSPTHLIKTRGQQVTLRCSPISGHKSVSWYQQVLGQGPQFIFQYYEKEERGRGNFPDRFSARQFPNYSSELNVNALLLGDSALYLCASSSRQGPAVEKLFFGSGTQLSVL.

The rearrangement links TRBV7-8 to TRBJ2-5; possibly TRBD1 for D (6 bases). CDR3 length equals 15 residues. Germline CDR1 is SGHVS and CDR2 is FQNEAQ. V lost 3 bases, J lost 1 base, and 12 bases lay in between. The CDR3 loop is CASSFRGTLQETQYF. CDR3 DNA sequence: TGTGCCAGCAGCTTTAGAGGGACACTCCAAGAGACCCAGTACTTC.

The chain recombines TRBV15 with TRBJ2-1; no clear D gene. V dropped 3 bases and J dropped 0 bases, with 6 bases sitting between them. This CDR3 region has 14 residues. In germline, CDR1 is LNHNV, CDR2 YYDKDF (reference sequence). The CDR3 nucleotides read TGTGCCACCAGCAGGGGAATCTCCTACAATGAGCAGTTCTTC. It specifies CATSRGISYNEQFF. The whole variable domain, filled in from reference TRBV15 and TRBJ2-1, reads DAMVIQNPRYQVTQFGKPVTLSCSQTLNHNVMYWYQQKSSQAPKLLFHYYDKDFNNEADTPDNFQSRRPNTSFCFLDIRSPGLGDTAMYLCATSRGISYNEQFFGPGTRLTVL.

This clone has more than one count but fewer than ten. CDR3 residues: CASSLPAGEQYF. The CDR3 DNA reads TGCGCCAGCAGCTTGCCTGCGGGGGAGCAGTACTTC. The chain has TRBV5-1 and TRBJ2-7; weak D call: TRBD2 (6 bases). V lost 1 base to trimming and J lost 7 bases, with 9 bases between them. The CDR3 consists of 12 residues. Germline V gene lookup returns CDR1 SGHRS and CDR2 YFSETQ. The variable domain in full, with the rest retrieved from reference TRBV5-1 and TRBJ2-7, is KAGVTQTPRYLIKTRGQQVTLSCSPISGHRSVSWYQQTPGQGLQFLFEYFSETQRNKGNFPGRFSGRQFSNSRSEMNVSTLELGDSALYLCASSLPAGEQYFGPGTRLTVT.

The chain couples TRBV11-2 to TRBJ2-7; 10 nucleotides agree with TRBD2. This CDR3 has 18 amino acids. J lost 0 bases, V lost 1 base, and 9 bases had no gene match. Looked up from germline, CDR1 is SGHAT and CDR2 is FQNNGV. CDR3 loop: CASSLGRTLAGNSYEQYF. DNA of the CDR3: TGTGCCAGCAGCTTAGGTCGGACACTAGCGGGGAACTCCTACGAGCAGTACTTC.

Concerning this clone: This sample also contains other DNA sequences that code for the same CDR3. J is TRBJ2-3 and V is TRBV18; D call uncertain. The CDR3 loop spans 12 amino acids. The germline gives CDR1 KGHSH, CDR2 LQKENI. Trimming left V 3 bases short and J 5 bases short, with 6 bases between. The DNA for the CDR3 is TGTGCCAGCTCACCTAAGGGAGATACGCAGTATTTT. Translating gives CASSPKGDTQYF.

The J gene is TRBJ1-2, the V gene TRBV5-8, with a tentative D call TRBD1 (5 bases). The CDR3 consists of 16 residues. Trimming took 4 bases from V and 3 from J, leaving 19 bases between them. The germline gives CDR1 SGHTS, CDR2 YDEGEE. The CDR3 loop reads CASSLTGGQGDYGYTF. The DNA for the CDR3 is TGTGCCAGCAGCCTGACTGGTGGGCAGGGTGACTATGGCTACACCTTC.

The chain has TRBV5-6 and TRBJ2-7; the D gene is possibly TRBD2 (7 bases). CDR1 is SGHDT and CDR2 is YYEEEE in the germline V gene. The CDR3 contains 15 residues. Trimming removed 2 bases at V and 4 bases at J, with 16 bases between. The CDR3 sequence is CASSFRGVGGYEQYF. DNA of the CDR3: TGTGCCAGCAGCTTCAGGGGAGTCGGGGGGTACGAGCAGTACTTC. Full variable domain (outside the CDR3, taken from reference TRBV5-6 and TRBJ2-7): DAGVTQSPTHLIKTRGQQVTLRCSPKSGHDTVSWYQQALGQGPQFIFQYYEEEERQRGNFPDRFSGHQFPNYSSELNVNALLLGDSALYLCASSFRGVGGYEQYFGPGTRLTVT.

The CDR3: CASSLVPETQYF. CDR3 coding DNA: TGTGCCAGCAGCTTGGTTCCGGAGACCCAGTACTTC. This rearrangement joins TRBV5-4 to TRBJ2-5; D not resolved. V dropped 0 bases and J dropped 5 bases, with 5 bases sitting between them. Germline V gene sequence: CDR1 SGHNT, CDR2 YYREEE (reference sequence). This CDR3 is built from 12 residues.

The chain carries TRBV15 and TRBJ2-1, with D maybe TRBD2 (5 bases). This CDR3 spans 13 amino acids. Deletions cut 0 bases from V and 9 bases from J, with 9 bases between. In germline, CDR1 is LNHNV, CDR2 YYDKDF (reference sequence). In DNA form, the CDR3 reads TGTGCCACCAGCAGAGATGAAGGGAGTGAGCAGTTCTTC. Translation: CATSRDEGSEQFF.

The chain couples TRBV9 to TRBJ2-5; possible D gene TRBD1, 5 bases. The germline V gene encodes CDR1 SGDLS and CDR2 YYNGEE. This CDR3 region has 11 residues. Trimming took 3 bases from V and 13 from J, leaving 13 bases between them. CDR3 residues: CASSAQGRLYF. CDR3 sequence (DNA): TGTGCCAGCAGCGCGCAGGGCCGATTGTACTTC.

The rearrangement links TRBV6-1 to TRBJ2-1; the match to TRBD1 covers 8 bases. The CDR3 is 15 amino acids. Per the germline V gene, CDR1 is MNHNS and CDR2 is SASEGT. V lost 7 bases, J lost 10 bases, and 15 bases stayed unmatched. The CDR3 nucleotides read TGTGCCAGCAAACAGGACAGGGCCCGCTTTGGGGAGCAGTTCTTC. This encodes CASKQDRARFGEQFF.

The CDR3 here is CASSFTGQETQYF. Here the CDR3 DNA reads TGTGCCAGCAGCTTTACAGGGCAAGAGACCCAGTACTTC. This chain joins TRBV7-3 and TRBJ2-5; tentative D call: TRBD1 (6 bases). Germline assignment: CDR1 SGHTA and CDR2 FQGTGA. The CDR3 runs 13 residues. V was trimmed by 3 bases and J by 2 bases, leaving 7 bases between them.

The rearrangement uses TRBV6-1 and TRBJ2-7; TRBD1 matches 9 bases. Trimming took 7 bases from V and 4 from J; bases not matched to a gene: 11. Germline V gene lookup returns CDR1 MNHNS and CDR2 SASEGT. CDR3 size: 15 residues. CDR3 nucleotides: TGTGCCAGCAAAGGGACAGGGCGGGCCAAGTACGAGCAGTACTTC. This gives the protein CASKGTGRAKYEQYF.

On this clone: The sample contains more than one DNA sequence encoding this CDR3. The gene calls are TRBV6-5 and TRBJ2-3; D uncertain. CDR1 is MNHEY, CDR2 SVGAGI, per germline. CDR3 length equals 13 residues. V lost 2 bases and J 2 bases, leaving 5 bases between the germline ends. The CDR3 DNA sequence: TGTGCCAGCAGTTACCGGGCCACAGATACGCAGTATTTT. It translates to CASSYRATDTQYF.